This T cell receptor (beta chain) is from a study of shared clonotypes between healthy human individuals. On this clone: Its antigen is as yet unknown.

Study-wide findings and caveats: In contrast to clonotypes shared by all four donors, non-shared clonotypes had lower generation probabilities.

The input for sorted-subset replicate PCRs was about 200 ng DNA, approximately 30,000 T cell genomes. Profiling relied on immunoSEQ multiplex PCR, and the TCRdb table lists in-frame clones only, not all of them. This table has roughly 680,000 clones, roughly two thirds appearing once. The study separated CD4+ cells into CD45RA+ naive and CD45RA-negative memory subsets. Germline V gene sequence: CDR1 MDHEN, CDR2 SYDVKM. With 7 bases removed from V and 1 base from J, the gap between germline ends came to 18 bases. The CDR3 is 16 amino acids. This clonotype was obtained from a woman aged 25 to 39 in good health. V usage is TRBV28 and J usage is TRBJ2-3; tentatively, D is TRBD1 or TRBD2 (6 bases each). Sequenced input: memory CD4+ T cells sorted from blood. The sample's subset: CD45RA-negative fraction. DNA for the CDR3: TGTGCCAGCACCCCCCTCGGAGGGGGACGCACAGATACGCAGTATTTT. Its translation is CASTPLGGGRTDTQYF.